The T cell receptor (beta chain) described here comes from a study of blood T cell repertoires in COVID-19. Whole-study context: Sites in the United States, Italy and Spain provided acute and convalescent COVID-19 samples. Sample material is recorded as cDNA or gDNA derived from T cells, B-cell-depleted T cells, or PBMCs.

The authors' processing: Nucleated cell counts were estimated from reference gene primer amplification. Using immunoSEQ multiplex PCR, the repertoire was profiled, and TCRdb retains in-frame clones only, with some absent. The D gene and trimming were derived from the DNA, and the V and J assignments and clone size from that table. The sample carries around 150,000 clones, roughly 79% recorded once. Sequencing was done on a sample of peripheral blood. The sequence was collected from a woman older than 75 with acute or convalescent COVID-19.

The CDR3 spells CASSLKYRDYGYTF. DNA of the CDR3: TGTGCCAGCAGTTTAAAGTACAGGGACTATGGCTACACCTTC. V usage is TRBV27 and J usage is TRBJ1-2, with D perhaps TRBD1 (6 bases). The CDR3 consists of 14 residues. Germline CDR1 and CDR2: MNHEY and SMNVEV (reference sequence). V was shortened by 2 bases and J by 3 bases, with 10 bases between the two germline ends.